A selection of T cell receptor beta chains follows, all from one sample in a study of shared clonotypes between healthy human individuals. Sequencing was performed with immunoSEQ multiplex PCR; in TCRdb, only in-frame clones are kept and a portion is missing. The sample yields some 740,000 clones, 80% to 95% seen once. The sequenced sample consisted of naive CD8+ T cells sorted from blood. The receptors were gathered from a man in his thirties or forties in good health. Both conserved end residues are part of each CDR3. The D gene is left open where the match is weak. Part of the rows lack a size; the others show once, few, many or a class for expanded clones.

CDR3 protein | CDR3 DNA | D gene | J gene | clone size | V gene
CASSLDGGSGYEQYF | TGTGCCAGCAGCTTAGACGGGGGCTCAGGCTACGAGCAGTACTTC | . | TRBJ2-7 | . | TRBV7-9
CASRLTTDTQYF | TGTGCCAGCAGACTGACCACAGATACGCAGTATTTT | . | TRBJ2-3 | . | TRBV5-8
CSVEETGFYEQYF | TGCAGCGTTGAAGAGACAGGATTCTACGAGCAGTACTTC | . | TRBJ2-7 | . | TRBV29-1
CAISDPPVNPYEQYF | TGTGCCATCAGTGATCCCCCGGTAAACCCTTACGAGCAGTACTTC | . | TRBJ2-7 | . | TRBV10-3
CASLPGQLANYGYTF | TGTGCCAGCCTCCCCGGGCAGCTGGCTAACTATGGCTACACCTTC | . | TRBJ1-2 | . | TRBV6-6
CASSQDTAGNTEAFF | TGCGCCAGCAGCCAAGATACGGCAGGGAACACTGAAGCTTTCTTT | . | TRBJ1-1 | . | TRBV4-1
CASSGSGQVGDEQYF | TGTGCCAGCAGTGGGTCGGGACAGGTTGGTGACGAGCAGTACTTC | TRBD1 | TRBJ2-7 | . | TRBV2
CASSTDGGADTQYF | TGTGCCAGCAGCACGGATGGAGGTGCGGATACGCAGTATTTT | . | TRBJ2-3 | once | TRBV9
CASSPTPYEQYF | TGTGCCAGCAGTCCGACACCATATGAGCAGTACTTC | . | TRBJ2-7 | . | TRBV6-6
CSVTDRVYGYTF | TGCAGCGTTACCGACAGAGTCTATGGCTACACCTTC | . | TRBJ1-2 | . | TRBV29-1
CASSNWGNQPQHF | TGTGCCAGCAGCAATTGGGGGAATCAGCCCCAGCATTTT | . | TRBJ1-5 | once | TRBV27
CASSLSQERDTQYF | TGTGCCAGCAGCTTGTCCCAGGAAAGGGATACGCAGTATTTT | . | TRBJ2-3 | . | TRBV11-3
CASSYGTSSYEQYF | TGTGCCAGCAGTTATGGCACGAGCTCCTACGAGCAGTACTTC | . | TRBJ2-7 | . | TRBV6-5
CASSPSTGDEANTEAFF | TGTGCCAGCTCACCATCGACAGGGGACGAGGCGAACACTGAAGCTTTCTTT | TRBD1 | TRBJ1-1 | . | TRBV18
CASSWQGNSYEQYF | TGTGCCAGCAGTTGGCAGGGAAACTCCTACGAGCAGTACTTC | . | TRBJ2-7 | . | TRBV27
CASSRWGQGTGELFF | TGTGCCAGCAGTCGATGGGGACAGGGCACCGGGGAGCTGTTTTTT | TRBD1 | TRBJ2-2 | . | TRBV27
CASSPLLTDTQYF | TGTGCCAGCTCACCACTACTCACAGATACGCAGTATTTT | . | TRBJ2-3 | . | TRBV19
CASSIPLNQLYGYTF | TGTGCCAGTAGTATACCCCTCAACCAACTATATGGCTACACCTTC | . | TRBJ1-2 | . | TRBV19
CSAGSRDSSYEQYF | TGCAGCGCTGGGTCCCGGGACAGCTCCTACGAGCAGTACTTC | TRBD1 | TRBJ2-7 | . | TRBV29-1
CASSYLYPLHTDTQYF | TGTGCCAGCAGTTATCTCTACCCACTTCACACAGATACGCAGTATTTT | . | TRBJ2-3 | . | TRBV27
CASSQGQGAWEQYF | TGCGCCAGCAGCCAAGGACAGGGGGCTTGGGAGCAGTACTTC | TRBD1 | TRBJ2-7 | . | TRBV4-3
CASNPRSSYEQYF | TGTGCCAGCAACCCCCGCAGCTCCTACGAGCAGTACTTC | . | TRBJ2-7 | . | TRBV7-9
CASSLVGGDRGRETQYF | TGTGCCAGCAGTTTAGTTGGTGGGGACAGGGGGAGGGAGACCCAGTACTTC | TRBD1 | TRBJ2-5 | . | TRBV27
CASSYEGWGNTEAFF | TGTGCCAGCAGTTACGAGGGGTGGGGGAACACTGAAGCTTTCTTT | . | TRBJ1-1 | . | TRBV6-5
CASSPDRGMNTEAFF | TGTGCCAGCAGCCCCGACAGGGGAATGAACACTGAAGCTTTCTTT | TRBD1 | TRBJ1-1 | once | TRBV7-9
CASSSYRGQETQYF | TGTGCCAGCAGCTCTTACAGGGGCCAAGAGACCCAGTACTTC | TRBD1 | TRBJ2-5 | . | TRBV5-6
CASSGRDGYEQYF | TGTGCCAGCAGCGGAAGGGACGGCTACGAGCAGTACTTC | . | TRBJ2-7 | . | TRBV25-1
CASSSGTSYEQYF | TGTGCCAGCAGCTCGGGGACTTCCTACGAGCAGTACTTC | . | TRBJ2-7 | once | TRBV7-2
CASSDRLGGYTF | TGTGCCAGCAGTGACAGGTTGGGTGGCTACACCTTC | . | TRBJ1-2 | . | TRBV6-5
CASSLQGRAETQYF | TGTGCCAGCAGTTTACAGGGGAGAGCGGAGACCCAGTACTTC | . | TRBJ2-5 | . | TRBV27
CASSYYSPGLNYGYTF | TGTGCCAGCAGTTACTACTCCCCAGGGCTTAACTATGGCTACACCTTC | . | TRBJ1-2 | . | TRBV6-6
CASANSGNLEQFF | TGTGCCAGCGCGAATAGCGGGAACCTTGAGCAGTTCTTC | TRBD2 | TRBJ2-1 | . | TRBV27
CASSCRDRIIPHSYEQYF | TGTGCCAGCTCATGCCGGGACAGGATTATCCCCCATTCCTACGAGCAGTACTTC | . | TRBJ2-7 | . | TRBV21-1
CASSLQGGTEAFF | TGTGCCAGCAGCCTACAGGGTGGGACTGAAGCTTTCTTT | . | TRBJ1-1 | . | TRBV4-2
CASSQAWDRAVEWEGETQYF | TGCGCCAGCAGCCAAGCCTGGGACAGGGCCGTTGAATGGGAGGGAGAGACCCAGTACTTC | TRBD1 | TRBJ2-5 | . | TRBV4-3
CASSQLLRDEQYF | TGTGCCAGCAGCCAACTACTCCGGGACGAGCAGTACTTC | . | TRBJ2-7 | . | TRBV14
CASSLRQGSYEQYF | TGTGCCAGCAGCCTTCGACAGGGAAGCTACGAGCAGTACTTC | TRBD1 | TRBJ2-7 | . | TRBV11-2
CASSSRLGSYNEQFF | TGTGCCAGCAGCTCCCGGTTGGGCTCCTACAATGAGCAGTTCTTC | . | TRBJ2-1 | . | TRBV7-8
CATSRGWDEEFNQPQHF | TGTGCCACCAGCAGAGGTTGGGACGAAGAATTCAATCAGCCCCAGCATTTT | . | TRBJ1-5 | . | TRBV15
CASSSLEGRPGELFF | TGTGCCAGCAGCTCCCTCGAGGGACGTCCCGGGGAGCTGTTTTTT | . | TRBJ2-2 | . | TRBV7-9
CASSFPPYFYNEQFF | TGTGCCAGCAGTTTCCCCCCATACTTCTACAATGAGCAGTTCTTC | . | TRBJ2-1 | once | TRBV27
CASSQSTGFGGELFF | TGCGCCAGCAGCCAAAGCACAGGGTTTGGCGGGGAGCTGTTTTTT | . | TRBJ2-2 | . | TRBV4-3
CASSQDPSGRRYNEQFF | TGCGCCAGCAGCCAAGACCCAAGCGGGAGGAGGTACAATGAGCAGTTCTTC | TRBD2 | TRBJ2-1 | . | TRBV4-1
CASSFGQVATDTQYF | TGCGCCAGCAGCTTCGGACAGGTGGCCACAGATACGCAGTATTTT | TRBD1 | TRBJ2-3 | once | TRBV5-1
CAISDEGRYNEQFF | TGTGCCATCAGTGACGAAGGCAGGTACAATGAGCAGTTCTTC | . | TRBJ2-1 | . | TRBV10-3
CASSARQANTDTQYF | TGCGCCAGCAGCGCGAGACAGGCTAACACAGATACGCAGTATTTT | . | TRBJ2-3 | . | TRBV5-1
CASSLVAGGPFYEQFF | TGTGCCAGCAGCTTAGTAGCGGGAGGGCCTTTCTATGAGCAGTTCTTC | TRBD2 | TRBJ2-1 | . | TRBV7-9
CASSPLQPPDEQYF | TGTGCCAGCAGTCCCCTGCAGCCCCCCGACGAGCAGTACTTC | . | TRBJ2-7 | few | TRBV6-1
CASSLSGGSHEQYF | TGTGCCAGCAGTTTATCAGGCGGGAGCCACGAGCAGTACTTC | TRBD2 | TRBJ2-7 | . | TRBV27
CASSSWTGVNGELFF | TGCGCCAGCAGCTCGTGGACAGGGGTGAACGGGGAGCTGTTTTTT | TRBD1 | TRBJ2-2 | . | TRBV5-1
CASRALDRNTEAFF | TGTGCCAGCAGAGCTTTGGACAGAAACACTGAAGCTTTCTTT | . | TRBJ1-1 | . | TRBV2
CASSLHRTSGPGEQYF | TGTGCCAGCAGTTTACACCGGACTAGCGGCCCGGGGGAGCAGTACTTC | TRBD2 | TRBJ2-7 | . | TRBV27
CASSARDRGLGTEAFF | TGTGCCAGCAGCGCGCGGGACAGGGGTTTGGGCACTGAAGCTTTCTTT | TRBD1 | TRBJ1-1 | . | TRBV28
CASSPQEFLAGPYNEQFF | TGTGCCAGCAGTCCCCAGGAATTTCTAGCGGGCCCCTACAATGAGCAGTTCTTC | TRBD2 | TRBJ2-1 | . | TRBV27
CASSQYDNEQFF | TGCGCCAGCAGCCAGTACGACAATGAGCAGTTCTTC | . | TRBJ2-1 | . | TRBV4-1
CAWTGTSGSSEQYF | TGTGCCTGGACCGGGACTAGCGGGAGCAGCGAGCAGTACTTC | TRBD2 | TRBJ2-7 | . | TRBV30
CASSGDPGQGLKTQYF | TGTGCCAGCAGCGGGGACCCGGGACAGGGGTTGAAGACCCAGTACTTC | TRBD1 | TRBJ2-5 | . | TRBV2
CASSLGLAGTLTDTQYF | TGTGCCAGCAGCTTAGGACTAGCGGGAACCCTCACAGATACGCAGTATTTT | TRBD2 | TRBJ2-3 | . | TRBV7-9
CASSYSNTEAFF | TGTGCCAGCAGTTACTCGAACACTGAAGCTTTCTTT | . | TRBJ1-1 | few | TRBV6-6